The 5 T cell receptor beta chains below were found in one sample sequenced in a study of blood T cell repertoires in COVID-19. Clones were read by immunoSEQ multiplex PCR, and TCRdb kept only the in-frame ones, dropping some. The sample records 150,000 to 200,000 clones, approximately 85% being singletons. The sequenced material came from peripheral blood. The origin of the receptors is a man in his sixties with acute or convalescent COVID-19.

The chain carries TRBV5-6 and TRBJ2-7; TRBD2 matches at 13 bases. The germline CDR1 and CDR2 sequences are SGHDT and YYEEEE. Trimming removed 3 bases from V and 6 bases from J; junction bases left unmatched: 15. The CDR3 is 18 amino acids. CDR3 nucleotide sequence: TGTGCCAGCAGCTCCACACAACAACTAGCGGGAGGGCGAGGCGAGCAGTACTTC. Translating gives CASSSTQQLAGGRGEQYF.

DNA for the CDR3: TGTGCCAGCACCCCTTCGGGGGCTGGGGCCAACGTCCTGACTTTC. It yields the protein CASTPSGAGANVLTF. This chain joins TRBV6-5 and TRBJ2-6; D may be TRBD2 (6 bases). Trimming pared 7 bases from V and 2 bases from J, leaving 12 bases between. Germline assignment: CDR1 MNHEY and CDR2 SVGAGI. The CDR3 spans 15 residues.

The CDR3 protein is CASSFNYEQYF. Here the CDR3 DNA reads TGTGCCAGCAGTTTCAACTACGAGCAGTACTTC. V gene TRBV6-2 or TRBV6-3 combines with J gene TRBJ2-7; D gene ambiguous. Germline V lookup: CDR1 MNHEY, CDR2 SVGEGT. The CDR3 runs 11 residues. Trimming pared 4 bases from V and 3 bases from J, leaving 4 bases between.

The chain carries TRBV27 and TRBJ2-5, with 10 bases aligning to TRBD2. Germline-derived CDR1 and CDR2 are MNHEY and SMNVEV (reference sequence). J gave up 2 bases and V 4 bases, and 4 bases lay outside the gene matches. This CDR3 contains 15 residues. The CDR3 loop reads CASSSWTSGQETQYF. CDR3 DNA sequence: TGTGCCAGCAGTTCCTGGACTAGCGGACAAGAGACCCAGTACTTC.

The chain combines TRBV18 with TRBJ2-2; 7 bases map to TRBD1. Unmatched junction bases numbered 12, after V lost 6 bases and J lost 5 bases. The CDR3 totals 16 residues. Germline lookup yields CDR1 KGHSH and CDR2 LQKENI. CDR3 sequence reads: CASSPGAGGRTGELFF. CDR3 bases: TGTGCCAGCTCCCCCGGGGCAGGGGGAAGAACCGGGGAGCTGTTTTTT.